The subject of this entry is one T cell receptor beta chain. In the original workflow: Estimates of nucleated cell counts were drawn from the amplification of reference gene primers. Repertoires were generated with immunoSEQ multiplex PCR, while TCRdb's copy carries only in-frame clones and drops some. V, J and clone size are taken as reported in that table, and D and trimming were inferred from the DNA itself. The table records fewer than 250,000 clones, around 86% of them present only once. This sample stems from a study of blood T cell repertoires in COVID-19. Participants were aged about 18 to 100 years, lived in some 23 US areas, and enrolled virtually. Cohorts were based on clinical histories the participants reported. Sequenced sample: PBMCs or T cells enriched from blood (not recorded which). The sequence was collected from a woman aged 40 to 50 with acute COVID-19.

CDR3 loop: CASSPRTSGAGNTIYF. Here the CDR3 DNA reads TGTGCCAGCAGTCCCCGGACGTCGGGGGCTGGAAACACCATATATTTT. The V gene is TRBV28, the J gene TRBJ1-3, with D perhaps matching TRBD1 (5 bases). With 5 bases removed from V and 2 bases from J, the gap between germline ends came to 16 bases. Germline CDR1 MDHEN, CDR2 SYDVKM. This CDR3 has 16 residues.